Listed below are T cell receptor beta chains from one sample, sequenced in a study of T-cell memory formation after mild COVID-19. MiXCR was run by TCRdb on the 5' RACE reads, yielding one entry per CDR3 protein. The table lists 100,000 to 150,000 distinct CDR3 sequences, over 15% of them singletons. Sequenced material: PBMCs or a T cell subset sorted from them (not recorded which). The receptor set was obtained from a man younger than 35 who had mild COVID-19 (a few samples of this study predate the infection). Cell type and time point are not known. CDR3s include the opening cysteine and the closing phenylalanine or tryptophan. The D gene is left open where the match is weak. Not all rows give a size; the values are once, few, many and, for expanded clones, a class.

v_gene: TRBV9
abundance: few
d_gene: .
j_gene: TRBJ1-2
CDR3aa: CASRTPRDGYTF
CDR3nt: TGTGCCAGCAGGACACCCAGGGATGGCTACACCTTC

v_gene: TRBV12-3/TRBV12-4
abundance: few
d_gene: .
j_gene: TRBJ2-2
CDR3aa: CASSLGSGTNTGELFF
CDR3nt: TGTGCCAGCAGCTTGGGCTCCGGGACTAACACCGGGGAGCTGTTTTTT

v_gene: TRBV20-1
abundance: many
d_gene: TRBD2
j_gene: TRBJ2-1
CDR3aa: CSARPLAVSYNEQFF
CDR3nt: TGCAGTGCTAGGCCCCTAGCGGTCTCCTACAATGAGCAGTTCTTC

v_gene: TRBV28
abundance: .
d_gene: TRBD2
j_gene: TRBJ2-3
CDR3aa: CASSPQGRGGRDTQYF
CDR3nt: TGTGCCAGCAGTCCGCAGGGGCGGGGGGGCCGTGATACGCAGTATTTT

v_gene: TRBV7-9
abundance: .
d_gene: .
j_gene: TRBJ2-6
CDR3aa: CASSLRTGGANVLTF
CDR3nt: TGTGCCAGCAGCTTACGAACGGGAGGGGCCAACGTCCTGACTTTC

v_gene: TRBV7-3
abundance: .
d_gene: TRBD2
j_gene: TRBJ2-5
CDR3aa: CASSLAAGLGGQETQYF
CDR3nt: TGTGCCAGCAGCTTAGCGGCGGGACTAGGAGGCCAAGAGACCCAGTACTTC

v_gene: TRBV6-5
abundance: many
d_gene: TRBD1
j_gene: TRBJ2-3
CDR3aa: CASSGQGAVDTQYF
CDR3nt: TGTGCCAGCAGTGGACAGGGGGCAGTAGATACGCAGTATTTT

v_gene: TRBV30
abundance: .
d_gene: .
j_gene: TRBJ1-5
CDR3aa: CAWSEGGPQHF
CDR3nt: TGTGCCTGGAGTGAGGGGGGGCCCCAGCATTTT

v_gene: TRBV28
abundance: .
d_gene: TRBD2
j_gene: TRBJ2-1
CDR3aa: CASTYIDAGLAGYNEQFF
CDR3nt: TGTGCCAGCACCTACATAGATGCGGGACTAGCGGGGTACAATGAGCAGTTCTTC

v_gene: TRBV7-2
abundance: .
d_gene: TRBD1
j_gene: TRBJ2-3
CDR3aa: CASSQGASTDTQYF
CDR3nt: TGTGCCAGCAGCCAGGGGGCTAGCACAGATACGCAGTATTTT

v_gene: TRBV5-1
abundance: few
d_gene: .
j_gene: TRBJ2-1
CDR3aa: CASSLSRVGNNEQFF
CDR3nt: TGCGCCAGCAGCTTGAGCCGGGTTGGGAACAATGAGCAGTTCTTC

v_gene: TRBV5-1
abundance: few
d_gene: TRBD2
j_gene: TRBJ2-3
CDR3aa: CASSLVAGGLTDTQYF
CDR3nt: TGCGCCAGCAGCTTGGTAGCGGGGGGCCTAACAGATACGCAGTATTTT

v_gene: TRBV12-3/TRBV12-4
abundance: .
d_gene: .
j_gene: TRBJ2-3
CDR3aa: CASSPVRADTQYF
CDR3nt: TGTGCCAGCAGCCCGGTCAGGGCAGATACGCAGTATTTT

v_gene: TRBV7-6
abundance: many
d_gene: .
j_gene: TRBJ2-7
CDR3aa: CASSLRRVVSGEQYF
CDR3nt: TGTGCCAGCAGCTTACGCAGGGTGGTCTCGGGCGAGCAGTACTTC

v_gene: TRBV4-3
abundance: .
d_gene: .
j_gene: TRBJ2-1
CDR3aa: CASSRKDNNEQFF
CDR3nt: TGCGCCAGCAGCCGGAAGGATAACAATGAGCAGTTCTTC

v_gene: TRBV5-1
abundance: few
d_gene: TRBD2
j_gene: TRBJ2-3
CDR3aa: CASSLVSGGPITDTQYF
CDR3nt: TGCGCCAGCAGCTTGGTTAGCGGGGGGCCAATCACAGATACGCAGTATTTT

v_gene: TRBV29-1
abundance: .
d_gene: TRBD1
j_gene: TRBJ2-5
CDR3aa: CSVRTGRQTQYF
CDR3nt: TGCAGCGTTAGGACAGGGCGGCAGACCCAGTACTTC

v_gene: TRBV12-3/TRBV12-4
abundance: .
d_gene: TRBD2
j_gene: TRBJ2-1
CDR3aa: CASSLYSGSSYNEQFF
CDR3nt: TGTGCCAGCAGCCTCTATAGCGGGAGCTCCTACAATGAGCAGTTCTTC

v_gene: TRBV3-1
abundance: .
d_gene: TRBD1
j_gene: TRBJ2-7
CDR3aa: CASSPSGTGKLVQYF
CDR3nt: TGTGCCAGCAGCCCCTCCGGGACAGGGAAGCTGGTGCAGTACTTC

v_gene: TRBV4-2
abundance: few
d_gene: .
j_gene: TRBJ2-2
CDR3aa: CASSQDAGTRNWELFF
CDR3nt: TGTGCCAGCAGCCAAGACGCAGGGACTCGAAATTGGGAGCTGTTTTTT

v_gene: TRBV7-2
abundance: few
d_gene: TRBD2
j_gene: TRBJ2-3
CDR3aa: CASSFSGGGDTQYF
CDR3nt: TGTGCCAGCAGCTTTAGCGGGGGCGGTGATACGCAGTATTTT

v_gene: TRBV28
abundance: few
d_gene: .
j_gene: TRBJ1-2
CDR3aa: CASSSTADGYTF
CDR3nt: TGTGCCAGCAGTTCGACAGCGGATGGCTACACCTTC

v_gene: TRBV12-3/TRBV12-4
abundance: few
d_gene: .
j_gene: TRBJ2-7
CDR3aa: CASSRAGKTYEQYF
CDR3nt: TGTGCCAGCAGTAGGGCAGGGAAAACCTACGAGCAGTACTTC

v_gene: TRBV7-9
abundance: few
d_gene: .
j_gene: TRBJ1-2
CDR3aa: CASSLGAGSDYGYTF
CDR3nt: TGTGCCAGCAGCTTAGGGGCAGGATCTGACTATGGCTACACCTTC

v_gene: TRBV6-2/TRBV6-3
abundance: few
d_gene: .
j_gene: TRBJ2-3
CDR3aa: CASRDLRGPTDTQYF
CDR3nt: TGTGCCAGCAGGGACCTCAGGGGACCCACAGATACGCAGTATTTT

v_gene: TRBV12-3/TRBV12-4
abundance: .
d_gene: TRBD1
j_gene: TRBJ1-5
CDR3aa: CASTQTGGNQPQHF
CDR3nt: TGTGCCAGCACCCAGACAGGGGGTAATCAGCCCCAGCATTTT

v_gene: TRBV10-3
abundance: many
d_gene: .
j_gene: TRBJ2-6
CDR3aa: CAISEQPGTHLPGANVLTF
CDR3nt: TGTGCCATCAGTGAGCAGCCGGGAACGCACCTCCCTGGGGCCAACGTCCTGACTTTC

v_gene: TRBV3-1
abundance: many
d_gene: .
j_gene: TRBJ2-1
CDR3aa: CASSQGLEGNEQFF
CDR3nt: TGTGCCAGCAGCCAAGGGCTAGAGGGCAATGAGCAGTTCTTC

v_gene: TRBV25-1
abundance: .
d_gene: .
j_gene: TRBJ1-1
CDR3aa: CASSEYYPNTEAFF
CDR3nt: TGTGCCAGCAGTGAATATTACCCGAACACTGAAGCTTTCTTT

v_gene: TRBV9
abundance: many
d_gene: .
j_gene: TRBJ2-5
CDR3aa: CASSVGGFRETQYF
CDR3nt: TGTGCCAGCAGCGTAGGGGGTTTTCGGGAGACCCAGTACTTC

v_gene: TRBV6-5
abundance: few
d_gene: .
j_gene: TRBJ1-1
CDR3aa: CASSYSDFNTEAFF
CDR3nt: TGTGCCAGCAGTTACAGTGACTTTAACACTGAAGCTTTCTTT

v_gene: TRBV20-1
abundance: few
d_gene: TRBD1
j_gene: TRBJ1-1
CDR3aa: CSASRGEAFF
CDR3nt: TGCAGTGCTAGCAGGGGGGAAGCTTTCTTT

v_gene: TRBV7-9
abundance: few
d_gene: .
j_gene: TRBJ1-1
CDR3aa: CASSLYGRETEAFF
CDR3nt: TGTGCCAGCAGCTTATATGGGCGCGAAACTGAAGCTTTCTTT

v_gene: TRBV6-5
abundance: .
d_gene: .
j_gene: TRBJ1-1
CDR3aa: CASSSNTEAFF
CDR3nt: TGTGCCAGCAGTTCTAACACTGAAGCTTTCTTT

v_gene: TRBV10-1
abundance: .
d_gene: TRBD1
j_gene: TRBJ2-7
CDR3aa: CASSESGTGVNEQYF
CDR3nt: TGCGCCAGCAGTGAGTCCGGGACAGGGGTTAACGAGCAGTACTTC

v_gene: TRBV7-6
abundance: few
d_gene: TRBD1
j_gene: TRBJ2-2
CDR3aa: CASSLGFPGQGWSTGELFF
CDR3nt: TGTGCCAGCAGCTTAGGGTTCCCGGGACAGGGGTGGTCCACCGGGGAGCTGTTTTTT

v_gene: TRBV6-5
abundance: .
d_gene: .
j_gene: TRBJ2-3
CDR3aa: CASRPIPGASTDTQYF
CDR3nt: TGTGCCAGCAGACCGATCCCGGGGGCCAGCACAGATACGCAGTATTTT

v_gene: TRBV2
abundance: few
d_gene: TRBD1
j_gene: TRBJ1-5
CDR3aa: CASSVGQVGGQPQHF
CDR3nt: TGTGCCAGCAGCGTTGGACAGGTTGGGGGGCAGCCCCAGCATTTT

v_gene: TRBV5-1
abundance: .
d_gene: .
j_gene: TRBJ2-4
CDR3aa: CASSLGVRNIQYF
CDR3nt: TGCGCCAGCAGCTTGGGAGTACGTAACATTCAGTACTTC

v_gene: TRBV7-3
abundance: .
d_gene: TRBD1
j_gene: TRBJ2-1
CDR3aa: CASSLGQVNNNEQFF
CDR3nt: TGTGCCAGCAGCTTGGGACAGGTCAATAACAATGAGCAGTTCTTC

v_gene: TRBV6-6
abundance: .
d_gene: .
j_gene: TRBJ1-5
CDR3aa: CASSYPLSNQPQHF
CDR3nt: TGTGCCAGCAGTTACCCTCTCAGCAATCAGCCCCAGCATTTT

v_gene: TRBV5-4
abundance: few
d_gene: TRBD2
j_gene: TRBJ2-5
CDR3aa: CASSLDPQRGMETQYF
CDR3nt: TGTGCCAGCAGCTTGGATCCACAGCGGGGTATGGAGACCCAGTACTTC

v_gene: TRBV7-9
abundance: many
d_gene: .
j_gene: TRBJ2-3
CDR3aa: CASSLTFRAGSRRITDTQYF
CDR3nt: TGTGCCAGCAGCTTAACATTTCGTGCCGGGTCCCGGAGGATCACAGATACGCAGTATTTT

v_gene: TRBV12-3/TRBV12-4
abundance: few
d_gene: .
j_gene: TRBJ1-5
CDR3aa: CASSFGAGNQPQHF
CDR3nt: TGTGCCAGCAGTTTTGGGGCAGGGAATCAGCCCCAGCATTTT